Here is one TCR beta chain with its context. Antigen specificity is unknown. V dropped 5 bases and J dropped 2 bases, with 19 bases sitting between them. CDR1 and CDR2 from the germline V gene are MNHNS and SASEGT. The CDR3 is 16 amino acids. This specimen belongs to a study of response to subunit inactivated influenza vaccine. Study conclusions and caveats: It was the authors' suggestion that each seasonal influenza vaccination recruits few new T cells.

Using its own MiXCR run on the RT-PCR reads, TCRdb lists one record per CDR3 protein. The table includes about 650,000 distinct CDR3 sequences, approximately 15% detected once. This specimen was PBMCs from blood, taken 11 to 12 days after vaccination. The rearrangement links TRBV6-1 to TRBJ2-7; D perhaps matches TRBD2 (6 bases). The receptor was isolated from a middle-aged man who received an inactivated influenza vaccine. The CDR3 nucleotides read TGTGCCAGCAGTACCCTAGGTGGTAGCGGTGCCTACGAGCAGTACTTC. Translating gives CASSTLGGSGAYEQYF.